A single sample gave rise to the 25 T cell receptor beta chains below, sequenced in a study of Ad26.COV2.S vaccination and SARS-CoV-2 variants. Sample treatment: roughly 20 received Ad26.COV2.S at low or high dose, single or two shots; about 5 received placebo; per-sample allocation not given. It was on day 63 after the first vaccine or placebo injection that samples were taken. TCRdb keeps only in-frame clones here, not all; method: immunoSEQ multiplex PCR. This table holds a few hundred thousand clones, about nine tenths found once. The sample consisted of peripheral blood, taken in a trial of Ad26.COV2.S vaccine versus placebo. Receptors were obtained from a person aged 18 to 59 who received the Ad26.COV2.S COVID-19 vaccine or a placebo.

The J gene is TRBJ2-3, the V gene TRBV13; D is possibly TRBD1 (5 bases). V lost 7 bases and J 2 bases, leaving 10 bases between the germline ends. Germline-derived CDR1 and CDR2 are PRHDT and FYEKMQ (reference sequence). This CDR3 has 13 amino acids. CDR3 DNA sequence: TGTGCCAGCACCTGGGGCAACACAGATACGCAGTATTTT. It encodes CASTWGNTDTQYF.

This clone was counted a single time. This sequence joins TRBV7-2 and TRBJ2-3, with D hard to call. From germline, CDR1 is SGHTA and CDR2 FQGNSA. V was clipped by 2 bases and J by 5 bases, with 8 bases between them. The CDR3 loop spans 13 amino acids. For the CDR3, the DNA is TGTGCCAGCAGCTTATCTCGCTTAGATACGCAGTATTTT. The encoded protein is CASSLSRLDTQYF.

V and J are TRBV30 and TRBJ2-7; TRBD1 matches at 7 bases. Germline V gene sequence: CDR1 GTSNPN, CDR2 SVGIG (reference sequence). J gave up 2 bases and V 1 base, and 2 bases lay outside the gene matches. This CDR3 has 13 amino acids. The CDR3 protein is CAWSAGQTYEQYF. The CDR3 DNA follows: TGTGCCTGGAGTGCGGGACAGACCTACGAGCAGTACTTC.

The chain joins TRBV4-3 to TRBJ2-1; D might be TRBD1 (6 bases). This CDR3 region has 13 residues. The germline V and J ends were trimmed by 4 bases and 7 bases, with 11 bases remaining between them. CDR1 and CDR2 (germline): LGHNA, YSLEER. The chain's CDR3 is CASSLEGGNEQFF. In DNA, the CDR3 is TGCGCCAGCAGCCTAGAAGGGGGAAATGAGCAGTTCTTC.

The V and J genes are TRBV7-3 and TRBJ2-3; D might be TRBD2 (6 bases). The length of the CDR3 is 14 residues. Trimming stripped 4 bases from V and 2 bases from J, with 10 bases between. The germline gives CDR1 SGHTA, CDR2 FQGTGA. The CDR3: CASSSGLSTDTQYF. DNA of the CDR3: TGTGCCAGCAGCTCGGGACTCTCCACAGATACGCAGTATTTT.

This clone was picked up a small number of times. The chain uses TRBV19 and TRBJ1-6; D is uncertain. The CDR3 is made up of 12 amino acids. V was shortened by 5 bases and J by 8 bases, with 7 bases between the two germline ends. Germline CDR1 reads LNHDA; CDR2 reads SQIVND (reference sequence). The chain's CDR3 is CASSHFDSPLHF. The CDR3 bases are TGTGCCAGTAGTCATTTCGATTCACCCCTCCACTTT. The complete variable domain, with remaining parts taken from reference TRBV19 and TRBJ1-6, reads DGGITQSPKYLFRKEGQNVTLSCEQNLNHDAMYWYRQDPGQGLRLIYYSQIVNDFQKGDIAEGYSVSREKKESFPLTVTSAQKNPTAFYLCASSHFDSPLHFGNGTRLTVT.

The CDR3 DNA sequence: TGTGCCAGTACATCACCGGGACACCCCTCAACTAATGAAAAACTGTTTTTT. Its translation is CASTSPGHPSTNEKLFF. The V gene is TRBV19, the J gene TRBJ1-4; tentatively, D is TRBD1 (6 bases). V was cut by 7 bases and J by 0 bases, with 18 bases left in between. The CDR3 contains 17 residues. CDR1 and CDR2 (germline): LNHDA, SQIVND (reference sequence).

The chain carries TRBV6-5 and TRBJ1-4, with TRBD1 identical over 12 bases. The V segment lost 5 bases and the J segment 6 bases; nucleotides outside the gene matches: 1. Looked up from germline, CDR1 is MNHEY and CDR2 is SVGAGI. This CDR3 has 14 residues. The CDR3 is CASSRDRGHEKLFF. DNA of the CDR3: TGTGCCAGCAGTCGGGACAGGGGGCATGAAAAACTGTTTTTT.

The V gene is TRBV14, the J gene TRBJ2-1, with 8 nucleotides matching TRBD2. The V segment lost 0 bases and the J segment 0 bases; nucleotides outside the gene matches: 7. The CDR3 spans 18 residues. Per germline, CDR1 SGHDN and CDR2 FVKESK. The CDR3 protein is CASSQERLAGSSYNEQFF. Written as DNA, the CDR3 is TGTGCCAGCAGCCAAGAGAGGCTAGCGGGCAGCTCCTACAATGAGCAGTTCTTC.

CDR3 protein: CASSERGGTEAFF. DNA for the CDR3: TGTGCCAGCAGTGAACGGGGAGGAACTGAAGCTTTCTTT. The genes are TRBV2 and TRBJ1-1, with no clear D. Trimming pared 2 bases from V and 5 bases from J, leaving 9 bases between. The CDR3 is 13 residues long. Per the germline V gene, CDR1 is SNHLY and CDR2 is FYNNEI.

V and J are TRBV18 and TRBJ1-2, with D possibly being TRBD1 (6 bases). The germline V gene has CDR1 KGHSH and CDR2 LQKENI. The V end was cut by 6 bases, the J end by 3 bases, with 20 bases between. This CDR3 is built from 16 residues. In DNA, the CDR3 is TGTGCCAGCTCCCTAATGACACCCTCAGGGGACTATGGCTACACCTTC. Protein sequence: CASSLMTPSGDYGYTF.

The chain combines TRBV7-6 with TRBJ2-1; TRBD2 matches at 11 bases. The germline CDR1 and CDR2 sequences are SGHVS and FNYEAQ. J gave up 2 bases and V 1 base, and 4 bases lay outside the gene matches. The CDR3 totals 17 residues. The CDR3 coding sequence is TGTGCCAGCAGCTTAGTAGCTAGCGGGAGGACCTACAATGAGCAGTTCTTC. The encoded protein is CASSLVASGRTYNEQFF. The full variable domain, in which reference TRBV7-6 and TRBJ2-1 provide the parts outside the CDR3, is GAGVSQSPRYKVTKRGQDVALRCDPISGHVSLYWYRQALGQGPEFLTYFNYEAQQDKSGLPNDRFSAERPEGSISTLTIQRTEQRDSAMYRCASSLVASGRTYNEQFFGPGTRLTVL.

The chain has TRBV15 and TRBJ1-3; D unclear. Trimming pared 0 bases from V and 3 bases from J, leaving 9 bases between. This CDR3 spans 15 amino acids. CDR1 and CDR2 from the germline V gene are LNHNV and YYDKDF (reference sequence). The CDR3 DNA is TGTGCCACCAGCAGAGATCCCGGGGATGGAAACACCATATATTTT. Translation gives CATSRDPGDGNTIYF.

This clone is a singleton in its sample. V and J are TRBV12-3 or TRBV12-4 and TRBJ1-2, with a possible D match to TRBD1 (5 bases). This CDR3 spans 12 amino acids. V was cut by 2 bases and J by 6 bases, with 7 bases left in between. CDR3 region: CASSLNRNGYTF. CDR3 nucleotide sequence: TGTGCCAGCAGTTTAAACAGGAATGGCTACACCTTC.

The chain links TRBV7-8 to TRBJ2-3, with a possible D match to TRBD1 (7 bases). Per the germline V gene, CDR1 is SGHVS and CDR2 is FQNEAQ. Trimming took off 3 bases at V and 6 bases at J, with 16 bases between the two ends. CDR3 length: 15 residues. The CDR3 DNA follows: TGTGCCAGCAGCTTCTACAGGGGAGGATTGGATACGCAGTATTTT. Translation gives CASSFYRGGLDTQYF.

V is TRBV6-4 and J is TRBJ1-5, with TRBD1 identical over 7 bases. V gave up 6 bases and J gave up 5 bases; unmatched junction bases: 13. Germline V gene data show CDR1 as MRHNA and CDR2 as SNTAGT. The CDR3 consists of 16 residues. As DNA, the CDR3 is TGTGCCAGCAGGGGCTGGGACAGAGAACCTGATCAGCCCCAGCATTTT. Encoded protein: CASRGWDREPDQPQHF.

The chain is built from TRBV4-1 and TRBJ1-1; D is undetermined. V was trimmed by 0 bases and J by 0 bases, leaving 20 bases between them. CDR3 length: 19 residues. CDR1 is MGHRA, CDR2 YSYEKL, per germline. DNA for the CDR3: TGCGCCAGCAGCCAAGAAGTTCGATCGTCAGGTTTTATGAACACTGAAGCTTTCTTT. Amino acid sequence: CASSQEVRSSGFMNTEAFF.

The V call is TRBV7-9, the J call TRBJ1-6; unclear D gene. Trimming pared 2 bases from V and 4 bases from J, leaving 0 bases between. The V gene's germline CDR1 is SEHNR and CDR2 FQNEAQ (reference sequence). The CDR3 covers 12 residues. CDR3 sequence: CASSLYNSPLHF. The CDR3 nucleotides are TGTGCCAGCAGCTTATATAATTCACCCCTCCACTTT.

The chain combines TRBV19 with TRBJ1-1, with D unresolved. V shed 5 bases and J shed 1 base, with 11 bases lying between them. There are 14 residues in the CDR3. The V gene's germline CDR1 is LNHDA and CDR2 SQIVND (reference sequence). The CDR3 nucleotides are TGTGCCAGTAGTCACAGCCCGCCGAACACTGAAGCTTTCTTT. Translated: CASSHSPPNTEAFF. Combining the CDR3 with reference TRBV19 and TRBJ1-1 gives the whole variable domain DGGITQSPKYLFRKEGQNVTLSCEQNLNHDAMYWYRQDPGQGLRLIYYSQIVNDFQKGDIAEGYSVSREKKESFPLTVTSAQKNPTAFYLCASSHSPPNTEAFFGQGTRLTVV.

The CDR3 sequence is CASSGPGPRGAFF. The CDR3, as DNA: TGTGCCAGCAGCGGACCGGGGCCCAGGGGAGCTTTCTTT. The V call is TRBV13, the J call TRBJ1-1, with a possible D match to TRBD1 (6 bases). The CDR3 length is 13 residues. V was shortened by 5 bases and J by 10 bases, with 17 bases between the two germline ends. Germline V gene data show CDR1 as PRHDT and CDR2 as FYEKMQ (reference sequence). Based on the CDR3 plus reference TRBV13 and TRBJ1-1, the full variable domain is AAGVIQSPRHLIKEKRETATLKCYPIPRHDTVYWYQQGPGQDPQFLISFYEKMQSDKGSIPDRFSAQQFSDYHSELNMSSLELGDSALYFCASSGPGPRGAFFGQGTRLTVV.

The chain is built from TRBV5-3 and TRBJ2-3, with 9 bases aligning to TRBD1. TRBV5-3 is an open reading frame whose function is uncertain. The trim removed 5 bases at V and 1 base at J, leaving 17 bases unmatched. The CDR3 contains 19 residues. In DNA, the CDR3 is TGTGCCAGAAGTTTGCGTGGGACAGGGAGGAAAAAGGGCACAGATACGCAGTATTTT. This codes for CARSLRGTGRKKGTDTQYF.

The chain uses TRBV28 and TRBJ2-1; 10 bases map to TRBD2. CDR3 length: 14 amino acids. Germline V CDR1 and CDR2: MDHEN, SYDVKM. Trimming cost V 6 bases and J 4 bases; bases outside gene matches: 3. For the CDR3, the DNA is TGTGCCAGCAGGGCTAGCGGGAGTTACAATGAGCAGTTCTTC. Amino acid sequence: CASRASGSYNEQFF.

The chain couples TRBV18 to TRBJ2-1, with TRBD2 matching 8 bases. This CDR3 spans 16 amino acids. The trim removed 3 bases at V and 5 bases at J, leaving 9 bases unmatched. Germline V gene sequence: CDR1 KGHSH, CDR2 LQKENI. DNA of the CDR3: TGTGCCAGCTCACCTTGGCGGGAGGAAGAGAACAATGAGCAGTTCTTC. Translation: CASSPWREEENNEQFF.

Details on this clone: This same CDR3 is encoded by further DNA sequences in the sample. The rearrangement joins TRBV19 to TRBJ2-7; D is possibly TRBD2 (5 bases). CDR1 and CDR2 (germline): LNHDA, SQIVND (reference sequence). The CDR3 consists of 14 residues. The V gene lost 3 bases and the J gene lost 0 bases, with 9 bases spanning the gap. CDR3 nucleotides: TGTGCCAGTAGTATCGGGGTAAACTCCTACGAGCAGTACTTC. It encodes CASSIGVNSYEQYF.

This chain uses TRBV5-1 with TRBJ2-1, with 10 nucleotides matching TRBD2. There are 18 residues in the CDR3. J was trimmed by 7 bases and V by 4 bases; bases with no gene match: 17. The germline V gene has CDR1 SGHRS and CDR2 YFSETQ. CDR3 in DNA: TGCGCCAGCAGCCCCACCGGGCTAGCGGGAGACTTTAAAAATGAGCAGTTCTTC. Amino acids: CASSPTGLAGDFKNEQFF.